Below are 21 T cell receptor beta chains sequenced from a single sample in a study of early T cells in non-severe SARS-CoV-2 infection. TCRdb reprocessed the 5' RACE reads via MiXCR and lists one record per CDR3 protein. The data show more than 65,000 distinct CDR3 sequences, with 9.5% to 15% seen just once and 0.95% to 1.5% held by the top ten. Sequenced input: whole blood. The receptors here all came from an adult who was a healthcare worker with PCR-confirmed SARS-CoV-2 infection or an uninfected control (not recorded which).

This clonotype was counted many times. The genes are TRBV6-2 or TRBV6-3 and TRBJ2-7; D is ambiguous. CDR3 size: 13 residues. The germline gives CDR1 MNHEY, CDR2 SVGEGT. Trimming took 6 bases from V and 3 from J, leaving 12 bases between them. The CDR3 is CASSPIGFYEQYF. CDR3 sequence (DNA): TGTGCCAGCAGCCCCATAGGGTTCTACGAGCAGTACTTC.

The table lists this clonotype with a few counts. The chain joins TRBV2 to TRBJ2-4; D is unclear. Trimming removed 7 bases from V and 8 bases from J, with 18 bases in between. The CDR3 is 14 amino acids. Germline CDR1 reads SNHLY; CDR2 reads FYNNEI. The CDR3, as DNA: TGTGCCAGCACAGATCGAATAGCTATGGACATTCAGTACTTC. This gives the protein CASTDRIAMDIQYF.

This clonotype showed up many times. The gene calls are TRBV28 and TRBJ2-1; D might be TRBD2 (6 bases). Per the germline V gene, CDR1 is MDHEN and CDR2 is SYDVKM. Trimming left V 8 bases short and J 5 bases short, with 19 bases between. The length of the CDR3 is 15 residues. DNA of the CDR3: TGTGCCAGCGGGCCCGGATCTAGCGCCAACAATGAGCAGTTCTTC. It translates to CASGPGSSANNEQFF.

This clonotype was counted ten times or more. J is TRBJ2-5 and V is TRBV20-1; no clear D gene. The germline V and J ends were trimmed by 2 bases and 4 bases, with 5 bases remaining between them. Germline lookup yields CDR1 DFQATT and CDR2 SNEGSKA (reference sequence). This CDR3 contains 11 residues. CDR3 nucleotide sequence: TGCAGTGCTAGACCTATAGAGACCCAGTACTTC. It encodes CSARPIETQYF.

This sequence joins TRBV12-3 or TRBV12-4 and TRBJ2-1, with a possible D match to TRBD1 (5 bases). The CDR3 has 13 residues. The V gene lost 3 bases and the J gene lost 7 bases, with 10 bases spanning the gap. The CDR3 region is CASSLPTANEQFF. The DNA of the CDR3 is TGTGCCAGCAGTTTGCCGACAGCGAATGAGCAGTTCTTC.

This clonotype was detected many times. This rearrangement joins TRBV3-1 to TRBJ1-2; D unclear. Looked up from germline, CDR1 is LGHDT and CDR2 is YNNKEL (reference sequence). With 0 bases removed from V and 3 bases from J, the gap between germline ends came to 8 bases. The CDR3 covers 14 residues. The CDR3 loop reads CASSQDGQYYGYTF. The CDR3 DNA is TGTGCCAGCAGCCAAGACGGCCAGTACTATGGCTACACCTTC.

In its sample, this clonotype was seen many times. The chain recombines TRBV28 with TRBJ2-7, with TRBD1 identical over 8 bases. The CDR3 runs 15 residues. The germline CDR1 and CDR2 sequences are MDHEN and SYDVKM. V was clipped by 6 bases and J by 7 bases; unmatched bases: 14. This chain's CDR3 is CASSLTKTGVREQYF. In DNA, the CDR3 is TGTGCCAGCAGCCTAACTAAGACAGGGGTCAGGGAGCAGTACTTC.

This clonotype was observed many times. The chain carries TRBV19 and TRBJ2-7; 12 bases are shared with TRBD2. This CDR3 comprises 15 residues. Germline CDR1 is LNHDA and CDR2 is SQIVND (reference sequence). V lost 3 bases, J lost 6 bases, and 6 bases stayed unmatched. The CDR3: CASSISASGRGEQYF. In DNA form, the CDR3 reads TGTGCCAGTAGTATCTCCGCTAGCGGGAGGGGCGAGCAGTACTTC.

This clonotype came up many times. The chain has TRBV11-2 and TRBJ2-1; TRBD2 matches 10 bases. Trimming at V came to 5 bases and at J to 7 bases, leaving 11 bases not matched to a gene. Germline-derived CDR1 and CDR2 are SGHAT and FQNNGV. This CDR3 has 16 amino acids. CDR3 region: CASSKSTSGMWNEQFF. The DNA for the CDR3 is TGTGCCAGCAGCAAATCAACTAGCGGGATGTGGAATGAGCAGTTCTTC.

The sample holds many counts of this clonotype. CDR3 DNA: TGTGCCTGGAGCGGTCTAAGCGCCAATGAGCAGTTCTTC. Translating gives CAWSGLSANEQFF. The chain employs TRBV30 and TRBJ2-1; D is unresolved. The V end was cut by 3 bases, the J end by 6 bases, with 12 bases between. Per the germline V gene, CDR1 is GTSNPN and CDR2 is SVGIG (reference sequence). The CDR3 spans 13 residues.

This clonotype was seen many times. V and J are TRBV5-1 and TRBJ2-7, with D hard to call. The V and J ends lost 4 bases and 0 bases respectively, with 11 bases between them. From germline, CDR1 is SGHRS and CDR2 YFSETQ. The CDR3 totals 14 residues. The CDR3 loop reads CASSPTTISYEQYF. The CDR3 DNA reads as TGCGCCAGCAGCCCGACGACAATCTCCTACGAGCAGTACTTC.

This clonotype was observed at least ten times. The V and J genes are TRBV27 and TRBJ2-7; tentatively, D is TRBD2 (6 bases). Germline V gives CDR1 MNHEY, CDR2 SMNVEV (reference sequence). The CDR3 sequence is 13 residues long. Trimming pared 6 bases from V and 4 bases from J, leaving 13 bases between. This CDR3 reads CASRTRDFYEQYF. CDR3 sequence (DNA): TGTGCCAGCAGGACTAGAGATTTTTACGAGCAGTACTTC.

In this sample, this clonotype turned up many times. The chain links TRBV7-2 to TRBJ1-1, with D perhaps matching TRBD1 (5 bases). Trimming cost V 1 base and J 3 bases, with 6 bases left between them. Germline V gene sequence: CDR1 SGHTA, CDR2 FQGNSA. This CDR3 comprises 13 residues. The chain's CDR3 is CASSLVRDTEAFF. The CDR3 DNA reads as TGTGCCAGCAGCTTAGTCAGGGACACTGAAGCTTTCTTT.

Written as DNA, the CDR3 is TGCAGCGAACTGGACGGCACAGATACGCAGTATTTT. It is translated as CSELDGTDTQYF. The chain couples TRBV29-1 to TRBJ2-3, with no clear D. The V and J ends lost 7 bases and 1 base respectively, with 9 bases between them. Germline CDR1 reads SQVTM; CDR2 reads ANQGSEA. This CDR3 is built from 12 residues.

This clonotype was detected many times. This chain connects TRBV2 to TRBJ2-7; possibly TRBD1 for D (6 bases). CDR1 SNHLY and CDR2 FYNNEI come from the germline V gene. V lost 4 bases and J lost 0, with 10 bases in between. This CDR3 is built from 14 residues. The CDR3 DNA reads TGTGCCAGCAGTGTCAGGGGCTTCTCCTACGAGCAGTACTTC. Amino acids: CASSVRGFSYEQYF.

The chain couples TRBV28 to TRBJ2-3; 12 bases align to TRBD2. The V segment lost 8 bases and the J segment 3 bases; nucleotides outside the gene matches: 3. This CDR3 contains 14 residues. The germline gives CDR1 MDHEN, CDR2 SYDVKM. In DNA form, the CDR3 reads TGTGCCAGCCAACTAGCGGGAGGAACAGATACGCAGTATTTT. Encoded protein: CASQLAGGTDTQYF.

This clonotype has at least ten counts. The chain couples TRBV20-1 to TRBJ2-7; D might be TRBD2 (6 bases). Deletions cut 2 bases from V and 4 bases from J, with 15 bases between. This CDR3 spans 14 amino acids. The germline gives CDR1 DFQATT, CDR2 SNEGSKA (reference sequence). As DNA, the CDR3 is TGCAGTGCTAGACAGGGCGGGGCCAGGTACGAGCAGTACTTC. Amino acids: CSARQGGARYEQYF.

This clonotype was counted at least ten times. The genes are TRBV12-3 or TRBV12-4 and TRBJ2-7; TRBD2 might be the D (6 bases). CDR3 length: 15 amino acids. Trimming removed 6 bases from V and 5 bases from J, with 20 bases in between. Here the CDR3 DNA reads TGTGCCAGCAGCCCCAAAGGGACTCTGATGAACGAGCAGTACTTC. Translation: CASSPKGTLMNEQYF.

The sample holds many counts of this clonotype. This rearrangement joins TRBV29-1 to TRBJ2-1; 9 bases are shared with TRBD2. From germline, CDR1 is SQVTM and CDR2 ANQGSEA. The CDR3 runs to 14 residues. J was trimmed by 2 bases and V by 6 bases; bases with no gene match: 5. CDR3 DNA: TGCAGCGTGGGTAGCGGGAGCGCCTACAATGAGCAGTTCTTC. Translation gives CSVGSGSAYNEQFF.

The CDR3 DNA reads TGTGCCAGCAGCTTAGCGATAGTGGGGTGGGCAAACGAGCAGTACTTC. Translating it yields CASSLAIVGWANEQYF. The rearrangement uses TRBV7-2 and TRBJ2-7, with D unclear. Trimming shortened V by 0 bases and J by 5 bases, and 17 bases separated the two germline ends. Germline lookup yields CDR1 SGHTA and CDR2 FQGNSA. CDR3 length: 16 residues.

This clonotype showed up many times. The CDR3 DNA reads as TGTGCCAGCAGCCAGACTAGCGGGGGGCCCCGGCCCCAGTACTTC. It specifies CASSQTSGGPRPQYF. The rearrangement links TRBV7-2 to TRBJ2-5; 13 nucleotides line up with TRBD2. This CDR3 is built from 15 residues. Germline V gene data show CDR1 as SGHTA and CDR2 as FQGNSA. Trimming took 5 bases from V and 9 from J; bases not matched to a gene: 9.